The 6 T cell receptor beta chains below all came from one sample that was sequenced in a study of OX40 agonist ivuxolimab in advanced cancers. The method was immunoSEQ multiplex PCR; TCRdb's version includes in-frame clones alone and lacks a portion of them. The sample holds more than 25,000 clones, 92% seen once. Sequencing was performed on CD4+ or CD8+ T cells sorted from blood, taken in a trial of the OX40 agonist ivuxolimab. Every receptor here comes from an adult with an advanced solid tumor such as melanoma, head and neck, liver or kidney cancer.

The chain recombines TRBV9 with TRBJ2-3; D not resolved. The CDR3 covers 11 residues. V lost 3 bases and J 5 bases, leaving 4 bases between the germline ends. Germline V gives CDR1 SGDLS, CDR2 YYNGEE. For the CDR3, the DNA is TGTGCCAGCAGCGCGGTAGATACGCAGTATTTT. This codes for CASSAVDTQYF.

This chain's CDR3 is CASSQDWGTSAYYEQYF. Written as DNA, the CDR3 is TGCGCCAGCAGCCAAGACTGGGGGACTAGCGCGTACTACGAGCAGTACTTC. The V gene is TRBV4-3, the J gene TRBJ2-7; TRBD2 aligns across 10 bases. CDR1 LGHNA and CDR2 YSLEER come from the germline V gene. Losses at the gene ends were 0 bases for V and 3 bases for J; bases not matched to a gene: 8. CDR3 length: 17 amino acids.

This sequence joins TRBV5-1 and TRBJ1-4; 8 nucleotides align to TRBD1. V shed 4 bases, J shed 7 bases, and the junction held 6 bases outside the gene matches. Germline CDR1 is SGHRS and CDR2 is YFSETQ. The length of the CDR3 is 14 residues. CDR3 in DNA: TGCGCCAGCAGCCCGGGACAGGAGTTTGAAAAACTGTTTTTT. The encoded protein is CASSPGQEFEKLFF. Complete variable domain (other parts from reference TRBV5-1 and TRBJ1-4): KAGVTQTPRYLIKTRGQQVTLSCSPISGHRSVSWYQQTPGQGLQFLFEYFSETQRNKGNFPGRFSGRQFSNSRSEMNVSTLELGDSALYLCASSPGQEFEKLFFGSGTQLSVL.

The chain couples TRBV4-1 to TRBJ2-7, with D perhaps TRBD2 (6 bases). This CDR3 spans 12 amino acids. V was shortened by 2 bases and J by 6 bases, with 8 bases between the two germline ends. Germline CDR1 and CDR2: MGHRA and YSYEKL. The CDR3 loop is CASSQSGVEQYF. CDR3 nucleotide sequence: TGCGCCAGCAGCCAATCGGGGGTCGAGCAGTACTTC.

V and J are TRBV27 and TRBJ2-7, with TRBD2 as a possible D gene (6 bases). The CDR3 covers 15 residues. V lost 0 bases, J lost 6 bases, and 15 bases lay in between. Germline lookup yields CDR1 MNHEY and CDR2 SMNVEV (reference sequence). CDR3 coding DNA: TGTGCCAGCAGTTTATCTAAAGGAGGGGTGGTCGAGCAGTACTTC. This gives the protein CASSLSKGGVVEQYF.

V is TRBV4-1 and J is TRBJ1-1, with a possible D match to TRBD1 (5 bases). Trimming pared 3 bases from V and 4 bases from J, leaving 15 bases between. Germline V gene data show CDR1 as MGHRA and CDR2 as YSYEKL. The CDR3 is 15 residues long. Here the CDR3 DNA reads TGCGCCAGCAGCCACTTAGGGGCGGGGGGCACTGAAGCTTTCTTT. It encodes CASSHLGAGGTEAFF.